This T cell receptor (beta chain) was obtained from a study of cytomegalovirus exposure and HLA in healthy donors. On the study more broadly: Unique TCRs numbering roughly 85 million, obtained from HLA-typed donors, made up an early data release.

This clone was observed once. The antigen remains unidentified. Deletions cut 5 bases from V and 5 bases from J, with 22 bases between. CDR1 and CDR2 (germline): SGHAT, FQNNGV. The CDR3 totals 16 residues. Broader study findings: Specific recognition of CMV antigens was confirmed in vitro for a few chains (all CMV-associated). Later analysis found that TCR beta chains associated with HLA were more clonally expanded than other, equally common chains.

In the PCR, 60 Vbeta and 13 Jbeta primers were used. Data came from immunoSEQ multiplex PCR; TCRdb stores just in-frame clones and leaves some out. The profile shows roughly 180,000 clones, 65% to 85% of them singletons. V usage is TRBV11-2 and J usage is TRBJ2-7, with TRBD2 as a possible D gene (5 bases). This sequence originates from a boy aged 2-15 years in good health and CMV-seronegative. The sample consisted of PBMCs. DNA for the CDR3: TGTGCCAGCAGCGCCACAGTTACAGTAGCGATTCACGAGCAGTACTTC. Protein product: CASSATVTVAIHEQYF.